The entry that follows covers one TCR beta chain sequence. Roughly 0.45 to 1 ug RNA was reverse transcribed with random hexamers. MiXCR, run by TCRdb on the immunoSEQ multiplex PCR reads, gives a single entry per CDR3 protein. The sample includes more than 85,000 distinct CDR3 sequences, roughly 94% of them seen just once. This sample was taken from a study of CD8 T cells in Susac syndrome. On the study more broadly: At the time their blood was drawn, patients with Susac syndrome were either therapy-naive, on corticosteroids (with some of them also receiving intravenous immunoglobulin), or on intravenous immunoglobulin alone.

V was shortened by 6 bases and J by 5 bases, with 14 bases between the two germline ends. This CDR3 region has 15 residues. Germline CDR1 MNHEY, CDR2 SVGAGI. The chain has TRBV6-5 and TRBJ1-6; D might be TRBD1 (6 bases). Material: CD4+ T cells from PBMCs. The sequence derives from a human donor with Susac syndrome. The CDR3: CASRGGRVNNSPLHF. The CDR3 DNA follows: TGTGCCAGCAGGGGGGGGCGTGTTAATAATTCACCCCTCCACTTT.